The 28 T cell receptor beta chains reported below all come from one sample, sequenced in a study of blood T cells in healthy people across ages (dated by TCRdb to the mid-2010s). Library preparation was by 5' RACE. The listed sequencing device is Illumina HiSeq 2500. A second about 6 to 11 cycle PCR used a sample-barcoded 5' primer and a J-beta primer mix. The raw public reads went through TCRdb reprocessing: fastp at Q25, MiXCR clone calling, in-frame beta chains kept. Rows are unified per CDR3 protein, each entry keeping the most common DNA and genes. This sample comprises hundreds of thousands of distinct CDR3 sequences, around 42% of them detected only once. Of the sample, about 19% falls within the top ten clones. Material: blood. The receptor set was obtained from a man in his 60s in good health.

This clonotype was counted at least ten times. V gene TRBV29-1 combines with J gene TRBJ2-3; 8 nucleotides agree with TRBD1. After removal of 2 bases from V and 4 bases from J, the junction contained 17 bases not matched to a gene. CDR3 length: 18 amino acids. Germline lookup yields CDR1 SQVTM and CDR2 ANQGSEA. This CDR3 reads CSVESRATGERGSDTQYF. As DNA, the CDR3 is TGCAGCGTTGAATCTCGGGCGACAGGGGAAAGGGGTTCAGATACGCAGTATTTT.

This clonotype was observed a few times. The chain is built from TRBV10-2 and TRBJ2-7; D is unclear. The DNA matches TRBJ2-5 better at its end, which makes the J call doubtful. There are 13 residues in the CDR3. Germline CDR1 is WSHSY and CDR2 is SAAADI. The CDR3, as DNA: TGCGCCAGCAGTGAGTCTTATGCGGAGACCCAGTACTTC. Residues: CASSESYAETQYF.

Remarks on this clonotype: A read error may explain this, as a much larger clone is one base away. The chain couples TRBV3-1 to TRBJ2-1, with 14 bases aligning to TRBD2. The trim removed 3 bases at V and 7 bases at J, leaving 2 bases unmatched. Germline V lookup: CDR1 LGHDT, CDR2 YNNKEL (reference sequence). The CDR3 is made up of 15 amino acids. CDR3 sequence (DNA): TGTGCCAGCAGCCACCGGACTAGCGGGGGGAATGAGCAGTTCTTC. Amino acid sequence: CASSHRTSGGNEQFF.

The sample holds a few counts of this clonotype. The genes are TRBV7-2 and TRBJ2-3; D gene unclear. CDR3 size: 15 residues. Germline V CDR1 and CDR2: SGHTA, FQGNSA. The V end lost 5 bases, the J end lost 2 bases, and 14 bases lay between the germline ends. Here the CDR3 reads CASSVGPGLTDTQYF. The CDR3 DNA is TGTGCCAGCAGCGTAGGGCCCGGTCTCACAGATACGCAGTATTTT. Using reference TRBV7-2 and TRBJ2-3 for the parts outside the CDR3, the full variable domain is GAGVSQSPSNKVTEKGKDVELRCDPISGHTALYWYRQSLGQGLEFLIYFQGNSAPDKSGLPSDRFSAERTGGSVSTLTIQRTQQEDSAVYLCASSVGPGLTDTQYFGPGTRLTVL.

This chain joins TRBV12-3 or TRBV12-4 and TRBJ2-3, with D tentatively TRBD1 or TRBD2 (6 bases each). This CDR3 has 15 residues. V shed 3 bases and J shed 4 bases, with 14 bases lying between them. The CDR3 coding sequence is TGTGCCAGCAGTTTTAGGGGGACTTATCCAGATACGCAGTATTTT. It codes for CASSFRGTYPDTQYF.

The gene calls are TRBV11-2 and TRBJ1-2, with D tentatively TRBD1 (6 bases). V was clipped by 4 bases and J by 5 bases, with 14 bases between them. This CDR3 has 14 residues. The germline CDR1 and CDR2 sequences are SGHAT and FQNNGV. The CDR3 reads CASSSQDRFYGYTF. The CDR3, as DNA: TGTGCCAGCAGCTCCCAAGACAGGTTTTATGGCTACACCTTC.

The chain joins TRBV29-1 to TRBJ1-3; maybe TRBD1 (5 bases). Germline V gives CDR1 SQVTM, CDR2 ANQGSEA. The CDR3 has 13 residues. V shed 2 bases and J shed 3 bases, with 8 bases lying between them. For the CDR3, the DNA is TGCAGCGTTGAAAGGGACCTTGGAAACACCATATATTTT. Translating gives CSVERDLGNTIYF. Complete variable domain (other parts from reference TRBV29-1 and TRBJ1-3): SAVISQKPSRDICQRGTSLTIQCQVDSQVTMMFWYRQQPGQSLTLIATANQGSEATYESGFVIDKFPISRPNLTFSTLTVSNMSPEDSSIYLCSVERDLGNTIYFGEGSWLTVV.

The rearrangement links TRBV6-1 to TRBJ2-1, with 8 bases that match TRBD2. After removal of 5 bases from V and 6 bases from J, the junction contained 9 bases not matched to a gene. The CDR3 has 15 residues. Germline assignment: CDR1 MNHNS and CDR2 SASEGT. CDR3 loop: CASSREGWDSNEQFF. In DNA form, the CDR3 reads TGTGCCAGCAGTCGGGAGGGGTGGGACTCCAATGAGCAGTTCTTC.

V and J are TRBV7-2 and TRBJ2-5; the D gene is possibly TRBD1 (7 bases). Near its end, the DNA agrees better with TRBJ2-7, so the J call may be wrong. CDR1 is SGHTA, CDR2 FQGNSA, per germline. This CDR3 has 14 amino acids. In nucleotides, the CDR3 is TGTGCCAGCTCCCCTTGGGACAGCGGGTCCGAGCAGTACTTC. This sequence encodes CASSPWDSGSEQYF.

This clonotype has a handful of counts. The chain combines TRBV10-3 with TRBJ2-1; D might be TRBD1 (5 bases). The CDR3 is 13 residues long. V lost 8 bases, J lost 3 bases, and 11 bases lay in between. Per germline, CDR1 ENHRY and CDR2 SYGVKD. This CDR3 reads CAIRIGDYNEQFF. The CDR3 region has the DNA TGTGCCATCCGAATAGGGGACTACAATGAGCAGTTCTTC.

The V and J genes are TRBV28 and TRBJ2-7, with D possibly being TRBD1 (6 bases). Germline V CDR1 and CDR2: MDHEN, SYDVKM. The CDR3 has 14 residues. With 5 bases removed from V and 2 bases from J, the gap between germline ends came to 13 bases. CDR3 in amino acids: CASSLRGVTYEQYF. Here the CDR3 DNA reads TGTGCCAGCAGTCTCAGGGGAGTTACCTACGAGCAGTACTTC.

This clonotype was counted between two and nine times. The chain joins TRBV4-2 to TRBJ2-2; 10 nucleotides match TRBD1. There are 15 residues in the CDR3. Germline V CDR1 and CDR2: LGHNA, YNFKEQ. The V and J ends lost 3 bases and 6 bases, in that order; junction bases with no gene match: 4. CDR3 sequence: CASSHRDRGSGELFF. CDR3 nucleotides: TGTGCCAGCAGCCATAGGGACAGGGGTTCCGGGGAGCTGTTTTTT.

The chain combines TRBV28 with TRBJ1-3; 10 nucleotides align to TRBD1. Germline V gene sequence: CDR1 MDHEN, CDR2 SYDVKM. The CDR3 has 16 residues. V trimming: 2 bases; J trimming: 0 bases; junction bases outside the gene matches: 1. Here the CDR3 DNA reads TGTGCCAGCAGTTTAGGGACAGGGGTCTCTGGAAACACCATATATTTT. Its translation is CASSLGTGVSGNTIYF.

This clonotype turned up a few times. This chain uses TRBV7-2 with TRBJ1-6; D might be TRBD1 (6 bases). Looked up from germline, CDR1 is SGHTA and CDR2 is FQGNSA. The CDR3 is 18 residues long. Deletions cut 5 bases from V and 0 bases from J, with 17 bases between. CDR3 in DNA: TGTGCCAGCAGCGAGAGGGACACCATTTCCTCCTATAATTCACCCCTCCACTTT. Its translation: CASSERDTISSYNSPLHF.

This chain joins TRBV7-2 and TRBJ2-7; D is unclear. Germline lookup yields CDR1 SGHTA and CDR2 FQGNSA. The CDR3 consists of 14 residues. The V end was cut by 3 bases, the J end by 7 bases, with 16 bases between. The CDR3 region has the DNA TGTGCCAGCAGCTTCGATCCCTCCTACAATGAGCAGTACTTC. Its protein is CASSFDPSYNEQYF. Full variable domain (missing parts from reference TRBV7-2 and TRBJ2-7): GAGVSQSPSNKVTEKGKDVELRCDPISGHTALYWYRQSLGQGLEFLIYFQGNSAPDKSGLPSDRFSAERTGGSVSTLTIQRTQQEDSAVYLCASSFDPSYNEQYFGPGTRLTVT.

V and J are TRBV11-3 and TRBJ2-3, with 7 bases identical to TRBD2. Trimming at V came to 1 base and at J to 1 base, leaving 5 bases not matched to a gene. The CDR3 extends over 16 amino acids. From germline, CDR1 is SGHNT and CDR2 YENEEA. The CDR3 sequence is CASSLVRGSRTDTQYF. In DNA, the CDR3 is TGTGCCAGCAGCTTAGTCCGCGGGAGCCGCACAGATACGCAGTATTTT.

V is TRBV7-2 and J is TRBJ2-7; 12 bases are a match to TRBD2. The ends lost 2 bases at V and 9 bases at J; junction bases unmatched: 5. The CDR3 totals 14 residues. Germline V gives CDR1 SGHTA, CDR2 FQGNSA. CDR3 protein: CASSLLAGGWVQYF. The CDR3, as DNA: TGTGCCAGCAGCTTACTAGCGGGGGGGTGGGTGCAGTACTTC.

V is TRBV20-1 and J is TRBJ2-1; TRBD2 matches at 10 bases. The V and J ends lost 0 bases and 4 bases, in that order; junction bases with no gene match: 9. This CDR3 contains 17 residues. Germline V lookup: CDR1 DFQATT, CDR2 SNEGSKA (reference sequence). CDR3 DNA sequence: TGCAGTGCTAGAGATAATCTAGCGGGGGACATATACAATGAGCAGTTCTTC. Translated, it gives CSARDNLAGDIYNEQFF.

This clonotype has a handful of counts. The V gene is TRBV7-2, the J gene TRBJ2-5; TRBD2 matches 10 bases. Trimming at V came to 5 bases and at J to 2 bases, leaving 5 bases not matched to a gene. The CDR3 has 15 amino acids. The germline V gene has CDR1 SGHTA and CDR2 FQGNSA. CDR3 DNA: TGTGCCAGCAGCCGAATTAGCGGGGGGCAAGAGACCCAGTACTTC. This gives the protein CASSRISGGQETQYF.

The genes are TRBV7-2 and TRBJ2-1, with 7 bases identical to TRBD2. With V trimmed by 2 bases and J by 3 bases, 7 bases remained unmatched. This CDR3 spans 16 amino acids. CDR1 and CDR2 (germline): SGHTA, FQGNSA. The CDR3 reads CASSLWAGDSYNEQFF. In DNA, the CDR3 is TGTGCCAGCAGCTTATGGGCGGGAGACAGCTACAATGAGCAGTTCTTC.

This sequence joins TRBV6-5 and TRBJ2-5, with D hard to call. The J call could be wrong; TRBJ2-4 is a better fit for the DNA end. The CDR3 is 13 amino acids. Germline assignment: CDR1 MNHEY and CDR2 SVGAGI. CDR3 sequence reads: CASSDGTKNIQYF. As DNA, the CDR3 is TGTGCCAGCAGTGACGGTACCAAAAACATTCAGTACTTC.

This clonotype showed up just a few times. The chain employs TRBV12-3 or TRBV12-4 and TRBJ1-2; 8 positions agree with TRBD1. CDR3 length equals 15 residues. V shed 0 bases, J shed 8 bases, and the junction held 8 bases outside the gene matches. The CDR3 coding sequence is TGTGCCAGCAGTTTAGCCCCAGGGGGCTTAGAGGGCTACACCTTC. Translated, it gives CASSLAPGGLEGYTF.

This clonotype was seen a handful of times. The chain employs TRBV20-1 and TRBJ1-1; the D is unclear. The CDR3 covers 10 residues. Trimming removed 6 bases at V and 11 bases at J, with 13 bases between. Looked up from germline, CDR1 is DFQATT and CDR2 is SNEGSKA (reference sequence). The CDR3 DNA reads TGCAGTGCGACGTTGGTTTCCGCTTTCTTT. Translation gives CSATLVSAFF.

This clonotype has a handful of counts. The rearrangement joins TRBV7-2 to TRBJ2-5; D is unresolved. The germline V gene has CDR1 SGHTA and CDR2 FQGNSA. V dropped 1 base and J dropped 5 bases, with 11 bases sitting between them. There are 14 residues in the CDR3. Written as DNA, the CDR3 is TGTGCCAGCAGCTTAGGGGGTTTGCGGGAGACCCAGTACTTC. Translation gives CASSLGGLRETQYF.

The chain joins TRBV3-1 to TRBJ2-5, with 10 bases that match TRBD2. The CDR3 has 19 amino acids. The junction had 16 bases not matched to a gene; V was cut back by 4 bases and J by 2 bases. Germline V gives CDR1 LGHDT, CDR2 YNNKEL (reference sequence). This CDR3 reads CASSLSRWIAGGSQETQYF. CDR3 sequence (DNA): TGTGCCAGCAGCCTATCACGGTGGATAGCGGGGGGCTCACAAGAGACCCAGTACTTC.

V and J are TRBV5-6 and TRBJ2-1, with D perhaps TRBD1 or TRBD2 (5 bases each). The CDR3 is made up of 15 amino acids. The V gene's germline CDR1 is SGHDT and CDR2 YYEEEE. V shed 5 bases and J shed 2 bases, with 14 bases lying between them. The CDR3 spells CASRQPGQAYNEQFF. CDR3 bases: TGTGCCAGCAGGCAACCGGGGCAGGCCTACAATGAGCAGTTCTTC. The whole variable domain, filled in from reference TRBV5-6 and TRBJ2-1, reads DAGVTQSPTHLIKTRGQQVTLRCSPKSGHDTVSWYQQALGQGPQFIFQYYEEEERQRGNFPDRFSGHQFPNYSSELNVNALLLGDSALYLCASRQPGQAYNEQFFGPGTRLTVL.

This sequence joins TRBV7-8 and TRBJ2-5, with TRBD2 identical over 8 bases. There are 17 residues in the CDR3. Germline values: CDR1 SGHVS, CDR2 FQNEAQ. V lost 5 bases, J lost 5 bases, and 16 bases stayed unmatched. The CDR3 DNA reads TGTGCCAGCAGCGCACCGGGGTTTGGCGGGGGGAGGGAGACCCAGTACTTC. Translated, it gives CASSAPGFGGGRETQYF.

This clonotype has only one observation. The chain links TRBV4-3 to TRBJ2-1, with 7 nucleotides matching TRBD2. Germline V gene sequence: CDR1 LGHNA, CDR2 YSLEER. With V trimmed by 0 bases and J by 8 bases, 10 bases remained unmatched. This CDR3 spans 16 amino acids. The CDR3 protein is CASSQERRAGIDEQFF. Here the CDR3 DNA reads TGCGCCAGCAGCCAAGAAAGGCGAGCGGGGATTGATGAGCAGTTCTTC.